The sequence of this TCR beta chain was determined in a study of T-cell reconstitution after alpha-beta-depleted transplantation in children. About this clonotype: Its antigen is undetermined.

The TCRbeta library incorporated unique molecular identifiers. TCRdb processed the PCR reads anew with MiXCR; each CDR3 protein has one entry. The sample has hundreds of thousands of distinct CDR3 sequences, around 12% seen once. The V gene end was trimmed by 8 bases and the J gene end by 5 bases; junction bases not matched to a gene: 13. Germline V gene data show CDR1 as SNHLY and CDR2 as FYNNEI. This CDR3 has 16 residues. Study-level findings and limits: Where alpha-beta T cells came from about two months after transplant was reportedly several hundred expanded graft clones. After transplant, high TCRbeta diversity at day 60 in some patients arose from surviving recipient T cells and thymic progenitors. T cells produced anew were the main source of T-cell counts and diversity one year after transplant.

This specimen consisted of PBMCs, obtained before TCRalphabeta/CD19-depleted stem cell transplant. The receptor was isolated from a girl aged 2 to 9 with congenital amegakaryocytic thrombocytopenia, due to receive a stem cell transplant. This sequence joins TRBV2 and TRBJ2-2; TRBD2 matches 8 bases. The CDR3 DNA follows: TGTGCCAGCCGGTCCGGGACTAGTCTTTTTACCGGGGAGCTGTTTTTT. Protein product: CASRSGTSLFTGELFF.